This TCR beta chain was found in a study of T-cell memory formation after mild COVID-19. This clonotype was picked up a small number of times. The antigen remains undetermined. MiXCR, run by TCRdb on the 5' RACE reads, gives a single entry per CDR3 protein. The sample yields about 600,000 distinct CDR3 sequences, roughly 20% seen once. V was shortened by 2 bases and J by 6 bases, with 8 bases between the two germline ends. Germline CDR1 MNHEY, CDR2 SVGAGI. This CDR3 contains 14 residues. Findings of the study overall: There was a balanced CD4/CD8 profile in clones contracting day 15 to 85, and later expanders leaned CD4+. Memory from before infection featured some responding clones, which suggests cross-reactive memory joined. Shrinking CD4+ clones were chiefly CM and EM; CD8+ ones were chiefly EMRA.

Material for sequencing was PBMCs or a T cell subset sorted from them (not recorded which). The TCR originated in an adult woman who had mild COVID-19 (a few samples of this study predate the infection). Cell type and time point are not known. V is TRBV6-5 and J is TRBJ1-6; D remains ambiguous. For the CDR3, the DNA is TGTGCCAGCAGTTACGAGGGTCTTAATTCACCCCTCCACTTT. Protein product: CASSYEGLNSPLHF.